This T cell receptor beta chain was identified during a study of blood T cell repertoires in COVID-19. Authors' methods: Reference gene primers were amplified, and this amplification served to estimate nucleated cell counts. Profiled with immunoSEQ multiplex PCR; TCRdb holds only in-frame clones, not every one. V, J and clone size derive from that table, while D and trimming were established from the DNA sequence. Altogether about 200,000 clones are present, around 86% being singletons, with the ten largest covering about 5.6%. Trimming took 2 bases from V and 14 from J; bases not matched to a gene: 4. CDR1 and CDR2 (germline): KGHDR, SFDVKD. This CDR3 has 12 amino acids.

This sequence originates from a man in his forties with acute COVID-19. The sequenced material came from PBMCs or T cells enriched from blood (not recorded which). The chain employs TRBV24-1 and TRBJ2-3; TRBD1 agrees at 9 bases. CDR3 amino acids: CATSDSGTGSYF. The CDR3 bases are TGTGCCACCAGTGATTCGGGGACAGGGTCGTATTTT.